Below, one T cell receptor (beta chain) is given with its context. Its cognate antigen has yet to be identified. No much larger clonotype is one base removed from it; base qualities were not supplied. The cohort comprised several hundred healthy bone marrow donors. All cohort members were sampled while nominally healthy, although unrecorded immune exposures were likely present. The donor was CMV seronegative and was included in the group of about 350 seronegative cohort members. A peripheral blood sample was provided by each donor, and peripheral blood mononuclear cells were used for TCR beta sequencing. Genomic DNA extraction from the blood cell samples was performed with the Qiagen DNeasy Blood Extraction Kit. This entry belongs to a study of cytomegalovirus exposure and HLA in healthy donors (dated by TCRdb to the late 2010s). Describing the broader study: An earlier analysis of several hundred of the donors reported 276 Gb of sequence data and around 100 million unique TCR beta sequences obtained from around 180 million T cells. Approximately 300 gigabases of sequencing data and 78 million or so unique TCR sequences were included in an early release covering around 600 HLA-typed donors. The genetic ancestry cluster associated with self-reported Caucasian donors included about 81% of the roughly 400 genotyped donors. The study aimed to test whether cataloging public T cell receptors could reveal signatures of past pathogen exposure. The study profiled the T cell repertoires of about 640 subjects by immunosequencing and related them to cytomegalovirus serostatus. Besides the first cohort of roughly 660 subjects, a separate validation cohort made up of 95 to 150 different subjects was used. High-throughput TCR immunosequencing, statistical association of individual TCRs with disease status, and machine learning were combined to predict cytomegalovirus infection status. To study patterns of TCR occurrence, a later analysis re-analyzed previously published TCR beta repertoires from around 700 donors and added high-resolution HLA genotyping. Rather than using new phenotypic data, the later analysis identified candidate immune exposures from TCR beta sequences and from how often those sequences occurred across donors. To decide whether each TCR beta V gene segment behaved as functional or pseudogenic, an earlier analysis of fewer than 750 of the donors relied on high-throughput TCR beta sequencing. Donor age, sex, ethnicity and CMV serostatus were compiled together with the repertoire data. A later genetic analysis took genome-wide SNP genotypes for about 65% of the 666 donors and used that subset as a discovery cohort. Every discovery cohort repertoire had been produced on one sequencing platform. HLA typing covered class I and class II loci at four-digit resolution. Typing coverage differed by locus: A, B, C, DRB1 and DQB1 were typed in about 629-640 donors, DQA1 in 522, DPA1 in 600 to 610, and DPB1 in 450 to 480. Roughly five DR-DQ haplotypes were handled as single units for association and clustering because linkage in the cohort was strong. Across 300 to 500 genotyped donors of the cohort, an average of roughly 230,000 unique TCR beta nucleotide sequences per donor were sequenced, and around 20% of those sequences were non-productive.

Reading the germline V gene gives CDR1 SGHTA and CDR2 FQGTGA. Its CDR3 holds 18 amino acids, cysteine through phenylalanine. Just the 54-base CDR3 DNA is kept, in frame starting at base 1. V was cut back by 0 bases and J by 2 bases, leaving a gap of 16 bases between them. Study-wide findings and limitations: Linkage disequilibrium might explain the correlated functional status among segregating V segments, but an unknown experimental factor could not be excluded. V-gene and J-gene trimming of TCR beta chains was associated with a missense DCLRE1C variant in a later genetic analysis, and the association was replicated in an independent cohort. Specific HLA alleles were associated with 15,000 to 20,000 TCR beta sequences at a false discovery rate of 0.05 in a later analysis. Because counts were too low, about 18 rarely observed V segments, including chromosome 9 orphons, were excluded from the earlier analysis of about 500 of the donors. Compared with equally common non-associated chains, HLA-associated TCR beta chains in a later analysis were more clonally expanded and had lower generation probabilities. While some public TCRs were present in many individuals, most TCR sequences turned up only very rarely across donors. In an earlier analysis of more than 500 of the donors, most TCR beta V segments appeared in productive rearrangements about 90% or about 30% of the time, broadly matching IMGT annotations. Because some donors lacked HLA typing at each locus, the association tests relied only on the typed subset. The authors suggested that the approach could potentially be extended to other disease states and immunological phenotypes. The only immune exposure information available for the cohort was CMV serostatus. The sequencing pipeline was judged likely to have produced a cluster of highly shared sequence variants as a technical artifact. Only TCR beta chains were sequenced in this cohort, and the absence of alpha or paired-chain data limited detectable features. In a later analysis, TCR association rates were found to vary across HLA loci, with the most associated TCRs seen for DRB1 alleles and the fewest for HLA-C alleles. Some IMGT-functional V segments, including TRBV6-2 and TRBV6-3, could not be distinguished by the 87-base-pair reads and were therefore excluded. In both the original and validation cohorts, the classifier was reported to diagnose cytomegalovirus status with high specificity and sensitivity. In a later analysis, most CMV-associated TCR beta chains were found to appear HLA-restricted, with HLA associations seemingly driven largely by CMV exposure. In a later genetic analysis, fewer N-insertions in productive TCRs were reported among donors in an Asian-associated ancestry cluster than the roughly 710-donor mean. The study gave a list of under 200 TCR beta chains associated with cytomegalovirus. Roughly uniform sequencing depth across donors was assumed in presence/absence analyses, although this assumption may not hold. A further reported finding was that TCR beta sequences accurately predicted the HLA-A and HLA-B alleles for most subjects in the first cohort. A few of the identified cytomegalovirus-associated TCR beta chains were confirmed in vitro to be specific for cytomegalovirus antigens. A later analysis reported that several top co-occurrence clusters appeared linked to parvovirus B19, influenza, CMV and Epstein-Barr virus. Strong co-occurrence of HLA alleles, especially DR and DQ, made assigning TCR associations to individual alleles difficult.

Libraries were prepared through the immunoSEQ multiplex PCR assay. The multiplex PCR relied on a mix of 60 forward primers for TCR Vbeta segments and 13 reverse primers for TCR Jbeta segments. The CDR3 region of rearranged TCR beta genes was amplified from genomic DNA with a multiplex PCR assay. On the Illumina HiSeq System, the amplified TCR beta libraries were sequenced as 87-base-pair reads. The original methods were these. A later analysis counted approximately 84 million unique TCR beta chains across the 666 repertoires, and 9 million to 14 million of these chains were shared by at least two donors. Raw reads were error-corrected and collapsed into unique sequences with a nearest-neighbor algorithm that merged closely related sequences to remove PCR and sequencing errors. To assign V, D and J gene segments, CDR3 sequences were aligned to IMGT reference sequences. For a sequence to be retained, a match of at least six nucleotides was required to both a V gene segment and a J gene segment. Rearrangements were classified as productive when the CDR3 lacked stop codons and remained in frame with V and J, and all other rearrangements were classified as non-productive. CDR3 was defined by IMGT convention, running from the second conserved V-encoded cysteine to the conserved J-encoded phenylalanine. The earlier analysis of 587 of the donors excluded sequences that lacked an unambiguous match to a single V gene segment. In an earlier analysis of some 590 of the donors, a V segment was called functional when productive rearrangements were above 56.7%, and segregating when the standard deviation between donors exceeded 5%. A statistical classification framework was built to diagnose cytomegalovirus status from the catalog of TCR beta chain sequences. In a later analysis, TCR nucleotide sequences were compared against IMGT/GENE-DB human TR gene sequences so that V and J genes could be assigned. Using the TCRdist pipeline, a later analysis assigned CDR3 sequences along with most-parsimonious VDJ recombination scenarios. A later analysis defined each TCR beta chain by its CDR3 amino acid sequence plus V-gene family, and excluded reads lacking a unique V-gene family. In a later analysis, a few hundred highly shared, low-generation-probability nucleotide sequences were removed to address suspected cross-contamination and a sequencing artifact. In a later analysis, a clonal expansion index for each public chain was calculated from normalized within-repertoire ranks of inferred template counts. In a later analysis, generation probabilities were computed with a VDJ recombination model fitted to out-of-frame rearrangements, and the resulting probabilities were checked against IGoR. In a later analysis, hypergeometric tests were used to score TCR-TCR, TCR-HLA and TCR-CMV co-occurrence, with a repertoire-size bias correction applied to TCR pairs. To estimate false discovery rates, a later analysis permuted the HLA or CMV assignments 20 times. A later analysis grouped co-occurring TCRs with DBSCAN, adding TCRdist sequence similarity when clustering within HLA-allele-positive subsets. Co-occurrence clustering excluded repertoires with fewer than 30,000 or more than 120,000 public chains, plus five with anomalous nucleotide sharing. TCRdb obtained this table from immuneACCESS and retained in-frame rearrangements with V and J assigned. These tables miss some clones; where compared with another copy, unresolved V genes account for less than half of the shortfall, and the remainder is unexplained. That table is the source of V, J and clone size, and D and trimming were worked out from the DNA. This sample comprises 120,000 or so clones, 75% to 85% of them detected only once. Of the sample, 1% is held by the ten largest clones.

The TCR comes from a man aged 35 to 55 in good health and CMV-seronegative. The sequence joins TRBV7-3 to TRBJ2-2, with a weak D call of TRBD1 (6 bases match). The sample consisted of PBMCs. In nucleotide form, the sequence is TGTGCCAGCAGCTTAACGGCCGGGACAACACTTAACACCGGGGAGCTGTTTTTT. It is translated as CASSLTAGTTLNTGELFF.